These 17 T cell receptor beta chains were all obtained from the same sample, sequenced in a study of T cells in Graves' hyperthyroidism and ophthalmopathy. RNA transcripts were the template for amplifying TCR beta CDR3 regions. HTBI primers were employed in a first-round RT-PCR of the TCR CDR3. TCRdb reanalysed the multiplex PCR reads using MiXCR and keeps one entry per CDR3 protein. Found here are 450,000 to 650,000 distinct CDR3 sequences, 11% to 15% of them singletons; the top ten hold over 6%. Sequencing was done on a sample of blood. The receptors stem from a woman under 30 with Graves' ophthalmopathy.

This clonotype was detected ten times or more. The chain recombines TRBV12-3 or TRBV12-4 with TRBJ2-1; 14 bases are shared with TRBD2. V shed 3 bases and J 4 bases; nucleotides not matched to a gene: 8. This CDR3 contains 18 residues. CDR3 nucleotide sequence: TGTGCCAGCAGTTTGCCGAGACTAGCGGGAGGGATATACAATGAGCAGTTCTTC. It translates to CASSLPRLAGGIYNEQFF.

This chain links TRBV11-2 with TRBJ2-7, with D hard to call. CDR1 is SGHAT and CDR2 is FQNNGV in the germline V gene. The V end was cut by 5 bases, the J end by 3 bases, with 14 bases between. The CDR3 is made up of 14 amino acids. The CDR3 DNA reads as TGTGCCAGCAGCCAACCCGCAGCCCTCTACGAGCAGTACTTC. Translation: CASSQPAALYEQYF.

The V call is TRBV6-4, the J call TRBJ2-7; unclear D gene. CDR3 size: 16 residues. CDR1 is MRHNA and CDR2 is SNTAGT in the germline V gene. Trimming stripped 4 bases from V and 1 base from J, with 17 bases between. DNA for the CDR3: TGTGCCAGCAGTGTGGGGAATTTTGTCTGTTCCTACGAGCAGTACTTC. This gives the protein CASSVGNFVCSYEQYF.

This clonotype was detected many times. The chain links TRBV28 to TRBJ2-1; D gene ambiguous. Trimming pared 5 bases from V and 6 bases from J, leaving 8 bases between. Per germline, CDR1 MDHEN and CDR2 SYDVKM. CDR3 length: 12 residues. The CDR3 reads CASSTSSNEQFF. CDR3 bases: TGTGCCAGCAGTACGAGCAGCAATGAGCAGTTCTTC.

This clonotype was observed at least ten times. The CDR3: CASSKAGAPTHEQYF. CDR3 DNA: TGTGCCAGCAGTAAAGCGGGAGCCCCGACTCACGAGCAGTACTTC. V gene TRBV11-1 combines with J gene TRBJ2-7, with 8 positions matching TRBD2. This CDR3 has 15 amino acids. With V trimmed by 6 bases and J by 5 bases, 12 bases remained unmatched. Germline CDR1 SGHAT, CDR2 FQDESV (reference sequence).

This clonotype occurred many times. This chain connects TRBV28 to TRBJ2-7; D may be TRBD2 (5 bases). The CDR3 covers 13 residues. The germline V gene encodes CDR1 MDHEN and CDR2 SYDVKM. V was shortened by 7 bases and J by 6 bases, with 16 bases between the two germline ends. The CDR3 bases are TGTGCCAGCACCCCTCGTGGAGGAAGCGAGCAGTACTTC. Its protein product is CASTPRGGSEQYF.

The chain carries TRBV6-5 and TRBJ2-1; possibly TRBD2 for D (6 bases). The CDR3 loop spans 14 amino acids. V lost 5 bases and J lost 6, with 14 bases in between. Germline V gene data show CDR1 as MNHEY and CDR2 as SVGAGI. The CDR3 region is CASSTGGPVNEQFF. In DNA form, the CDR3 reads TGTGCCAGCAGTACCGGAGGGCCTGTCAATGAGCAGTTCTTC.

This clonotype was seen repeatedly, ten times or more. This chain links TRBV2 with TRBJ2-1, with TRBD2 matching 11 bases. Trimming took 6 bases from V and 4 from J; bases not matched to a gene: 2. CDR1 and CDR2 (germline): SNHLY, FYNNEI. The CDR3 loop spans 14 amino acids. The CDR3 region has the DNA TGTGCCAGCAGAGGGACTAGCGGATACAATGAGCAGTTCTTC. Translated, it gives CASRGTSGYNEQFF. Combining the CDR3 with reference TRBV2 and TRBJ2-1 gives the whole variable domain EPEVTQTPSHQVTQMGQEVILRCVPISNHLYFYWYRQILGQKVEFLVSFYNNEISEKSEIFDDQFSVERPDGSNFTLKIRSTKLEDSAMYFCASRGTSGYNEQFFGPGTRLTVL.

Ten or more counts support this clonotype. The J gene is TRBJ1-1, the V gene TRBV12-3 or TRBV12-4, with TRBD1 matching over 7 bases. Trimming removed 8 bases from V and 5 bases from J; junction bases left unmatched: 35. The CDR3 consists of 22 residues. CDR3 residues: CASCLYGARLAKWGRGLTEAFF. The CDR3 DNA is TGTGCCAGCTGCCTTTATGGGGCCCGACTTGCCAAATGGGGAAGGGGGCTTACTGAAGCTTTCTTT.

This clonotype occurred many times. The chain couples TRBV7-2 to TRBJ2-7, with TRBD2 matching 9 bases. V was pared by 3 bases and J by 6 bases, with 3 bases of the junction left unmatched. Germline V gives CDR1 SGHTA, CDR2 FQGNSA. The CDR3 has 13 residues. DNA of the CDR3: TGTGCCAGCAGCTTCCTTAGCGGGAGCGAGCAGTACTTC. Amino acids: CASSFLSGSEQYF.

This clonotype was recorded many times. The rearrangement links TRBV27 to TRBJ2-7, with 10 bases aligning to TRBD1. V shed 3 bases, J shed 6 bases, and the junction held 8 bases outside the gene matches. CDR3 length equals 15 residues. Germline CDR1 is MNHEY and CDR2 is SMNVEV (reference sequence). The CDR3 DNA sequence: TGTGCCAGCAGTTTCCCGGGACAGGGGAGGGGCGAGCAGTACTTC. Its protein is CASSFPGQGRGEQYF.

This clonotype was counted ten times or more. The rearrangement joins TRBV7-3 to TRBJ2-5, with D possibly matching TRBD2 (5 bases). The V end was cut by 5 bases, the J end by 1 base, with 14 bases between. There are 15 residues in the CDR3. The germline V gene encodes CDR1 SGHTA and CDR2 FQGTGA. CDR3 loop: CASSPSREAQETQYF. CDR3 bases: TGTGCCAGCAGCCCCTCTCGGGAAGCCCAAGAGACCCAGTACTTC.

The rearrangement joins TRBV19 to TRBJ2-2; 7 bases are shared with TRBD1. The germline CDR1 and CDR2 sequences are LNHDA and SQIVND (reference sequence). CDR3 length equals 15 residues. V was clipped by 8 bases and J by 6 bases; unmatched bases: 12. In DNA form, the CDR3 reads TGTGCCAGTGACCCCGTATACAGGGGCGCCGGGGAGCTGTTTTTT. This sequence encodes CASDPVYRGAGELFF.

The chain employs TRBV6-5 and TRBJ2-7, with D perhaps TRBD2 (5 bases). CDR3 length equals 15 residues. Germline-derived CDR1 and CDR2 are MNHEY and SVGAGI. V lost 2 bases, J lost 2 bases, and 13 bases lay in between. The DNA for the CDR3 is TGTGCCAGCAGTTACATCCGGGGTAGGCCCTACGAGCAGTACTTC. As protein: CASSYIRGRPYEQYF.

This clonotype came up many times. The chain employs TRBV7-3 and TRBJ2-7; D possibly corresponds to TRBD2 (6 bases). CDR1 is SGHTA, CDR2 FQGTGA, per germline. The CDR3 is 15 residues long. With 3 bases removed from V and 0 bases from J, the gap between germline ends came to 12 bases. The CDR3 is CASSFSGGDSYEQYF. Here the CDR3 DNA reads TGTGCCAGCAGCTTCAGCGGAGGGGACTCCTACGAGCAGTACTTC.

The V call is TRBV7-2, the J call TRBJ1-5; D is undetermined. CDR1 and CDR2 from the germline V gene are SGHTA and FQGNSA. The CDR3 is made up of 13 amino acids. Between the trimmed V and J ends, which lost 2 bases and 7 bases, there was a span of 9 bases. CDR3 coding DNA: TGTGCCAGCAGCTTATCCTCGGGCCAGCCCCAGCATTTT. Protein: CASSLSSGQPQHF.

V and J are TRBV3-1 and TRBJ2-4, with a weak D call TRBD2 (5 bases). The CDR3 contains 21 residues. Germline V gene data show CDR1 as LGHDT and CDR2 as YNNKEL (reference sequence). With 0 bases removed from V and 0 bases from J, the gap between germline ends came to 24 bases. The CDR3 DNA reads as TGTGCCAGCAGCCAAGATCGTAGGGTAAGGGAGCGGTTAGGAGCCAAAAACATTCAGTACTTC. This codes for CASSQDRRVRERLGAKNIQYF.